This T cell receptor beta chain was identified in a study of blood T cell repertoires in COVID-19. Study details: COVID-19 samples collected from the United States, Italy and Spain covered acute and convalescent phases. In each case, the material was cDNA or gDNA derived from T cells, B-cell-depleted T cells, or PBMCs.

In the source study's methods: Amplified reference gene primers provided the basis for estimating nucleated cell counts. Libraries were prepared by immunoSEQ multiplex PCR; TCRdb keeps only in-frame clonotypes and omits some of them. V and J calls and clone size are copied from that table; D and trimming were computed from the DNA. The table includes some 260,000 clones, around 86% detected once. Either two negative PCRs, clearance, or symptom resolution qualified Cohort 3 donors as recovered. Germline CDR1 reads ENHRY; CDR2 reads SYGVKD. Trimming shortened V by 7 bases and J by 5 bases, and 14 bases separated the two germline ends. CDR3 length: 14 amino acids.

The V call is TRBV10-3, the J call TRBJ2-2, with D perhaps TRBD2 (6 bases). The TCR comes from a man aged 35-49 years who had recovered from COVID-19. Specimen: PBMCs or T cells enriched from blood (not recorded which). CDR3 sequence (DNA): TGTGCCATCAACCGCGGGGAGGCGACCGGGGAGCTGTTTTTT. This sequence encodes CAINRGEATGELFF.